This T cell receptor (beta chain) was sequenced for a study of Graves' ophthalmopathy and Graves' hyperthyroidism. Study context: Peripheral blood was gathered at first diagnosis, ahead of any treatment whatsoever.

Clinical symptoms, serum thyroxine, TRAb, thyroid ultrasound and orbital computed tomography formed the basis of diagnosis. Out of around 9.5 ml of fresh peripheral blood, PBMCs were obtained. This CDR3 has 10 amino acids. CDR1 is SEHNR, CDR2 FQNEAQ, per germline (reference sequence). V was cut by 5 bases and J by 5 bases, with 4 bases left in between. Study-level findings and limits: Blood contained most expanded thyroid clonotypes exceeding 0.001 frequency.

Researchers took RNA transcripts and amplified TCR beta CDR3 regions from them. An initial RT-PCR round employing HTBI primers preceded a second-round multiplex PCR. TCRdb called the multiplex PCR reads again in MiXCR, with one record for every CDR3 protein. The sample contains about 740,000 distinct CDR3 sequences, about 44% of which appear only once. Comment on this clonotype: Its antigen is unknown.

The receptor was derived from an adult man with Graves' ophthalmopathy. Sequenced: peripheral blood. The chain joins TRBV7-9 to TRBJ2-7; D not resolved. CDR3 protein: CASSPDEQYF. CDR3 in DNA: TGTGCCAGCAGCCCGGACGAGCAGTACTTC.